The 2 T cell receptor beta chains listed next were all sequenced from one sample in a study of cytotoxic CD8 clonotypes in ibrutinib-treated CLL (dated by TCRdb to the early 2020s). Libraries were built with the immunoSEQ multiplex PCR assay. TCRdb provides this immuneACCESS table in a form limited to in-frame rearrangements. Some clones are lacking; in checked studies, under half of them reflect an unresolved V gene, and why the rest are absent is not known. The sample data list over 65,000 clones, and 75% to 85% of these were observed just once. The ten largest clones take up 4.8% of the sample. Explained via the paper, the time point label denotes: approximately twelve months on ibrutinib. The sample was PBMCs, taken after 12 months of ibrutinib treatment. The receptor set was obtained from a human donor with chronic lymphocytic leukemia.

This clone was found once. The genes are TRBV19 and TRBJ2-1, with D possibly TRBD1 on 5 matching bases. Germline V CDR1 and CDR2: LNHDA, SQIVND (reference sequence). The CDR3 is made up of 14 amino acids. The V end lost 5 bases, the J end lost 1 base, and 9 bases lay between the germline ends. The CDR3: CASSFPGSYNEQFF. CDR3 nucleotide sequence: TGTGCCAGTAGTTTCCCAGGGTCCTACAATGAGCAGTTCTTC.

The gene calls are TRBV11-2 and TRBJ2-2; D unclear. There are 14 residues in the CDR3. Germline V gives CDR1 SGHAT, CDR2 FQNNGV. V was clipped by 10 bases and J by 1 base, with 13 bases between them. The CDR3 spells CANPLTQNTGELFF. The CDR3 DNA reads as TGTGCCAACCCCTTGACACAGAACACCGGGGAGCTGTTTTTT.